This passage covers 17 T cell receptor beta chains from one sample sequenced in a study of blood T cell repertoires in COVID-19. Data came from immunoSEQ multiplex PCR; TCRdb stores just in-frame clones and leaves some out. The table lists some 97,000 clones, approximately 80% of them singletons. What was sequenced was peripheral blood. The receptors here all came from a man aged 45-65 years with active or convalescent COVID-19.

There are a few counts of this clone. This chain links TRBV11-2 with TRBJ2-7; maybe TRBD1 (6 bases). The CDR3 has 11 amino acids. V was pared by 5 bases and J by 9 bases, with 11 bases between. Germline V lookup: CDR1 SGHAT, CDR2 FQNNGV. The CDR3 sequence: CASSPSTGQYF. Here the CDR3 DNA reads TGTGCCAGCAGCCCATCGACAGGGCAGTACTTC.

The rearrangement links TRBV27 to TRBJ2-3, with 9 positions matching TRBD1. The length of the CDR3 is 17 residues. Trimming cost V 3 bases and J 5 bases; bases outside gene matches: 12. In germline, CDR1 is MNHEY, CDR2 SMNVEV (reference sequence). The CDR3 bases are TGTGCCAGCAGTTTTCGGGGGAACAGGGGGCTGGGAGATACGCAGTATTTT. Translation gives CASSFRGNRGLGDTQYF.

The chain couples TRBV28 to TRBJ2-5; the D is unclear. V was clipped by 3 bases and J by 7 bases, with 15 bases between them. This CDR3 is built from 14 residues. Germline V gives CDR1 MDHEN, CDR2 SYDVKM. CDR3 bases: TGTGCCAGCAGTTTCACACCCAATACGCTGACCCAGTACTTC. Translation gives CASSFTPNTLTQYF.

The J gene is TRBJ1-1, the V gene TRBV11-3, with D hard to call. Trimming stripped 2 bases from V and 1 base from J, with 8 bases between. Germline V gives CDR1 SGHNT, CDR2 YENEEA. This CDR3 has 14 residues. For the CDR3, the DNA is TGTGCCAGCAGCTTAAACAGAAGGAACACTGAAGCTTTCTTT. It yields the protein CASSLNRRNTEAFF.

The chain carries TRBV7-8 and TRBJ2-2; a possible D gene is TRBD2 (5 bases). The V end lost 5 bases, the J end lost 4 bases, and 23 bases lay between the germline ends. Germline V gene sequence: CDR1 SGHVS, CDR2 FQNEAQ. The CDR3 consists of 18 residues. The CDR3 reads CASSRDLAQSSATGELFF. CDR3 DNA sequence: TGTGCCAGCAGCCGAGATCTAGCACAAAGCTCGGCCACCGGGGAGCTGTTTTTT.

This chain connects TRBV6-1 to TRBJ2-7; D perhaps matches TRBD1 (6 bases). This CDR3 is 16 amino acids long. Germline CDR1 is MNHNS and CDR2 is SASEGT. V lost 3 bases, J lost 2 bases, and 17 bases lay in between. The CDR3 DNA is TGTGCCAGCAGTGACGTAACTACAGGGAGAGCCTACGAGCAGTACTTC. Translated: CASSDVTTGRAYEQYF.

This chain joins TRBV27 and TRBJ1-6; 7 bases are shared with TRBD1. This CDR3 has 15 residues. Germline trimming cut 6 bases from V and 7 bases from J; bases unmatched to any gene: 9. Germline V gives CDR1 MNHEY, CDR2 SMNVEV (reference sequence). For the CDR3, the DNA is TGTGCCAGCAGCCAGACAGGGTTCGGCAATTCACCCCTCCACTTT. It specifies CASSQTGFGNSPLHF.

This clone turned up a few times. The CDR3 here is CASGDRGNSPLHF. The CDR3 DNA is TGTGCCAGCGGGGACAGGGGTAATTCACCCCTCCACTTT. The chain recombines TRBV11-3 with TRBJ1-6; 10 bases are shared with TRBD1. Germline CDR1 is SGHNT and CDR2 is YENEEA. The CDR3 spans 13 residues. Trimming took 8 bases from V and 6 from J; bases not matched to a gene: 1.

The rearrangement joins TRBV24-1 to TRBJ2-1; D remains ambiguous. V was shortened by 1 base and J by 8 bases, with 17 bases between the two germline ends. This CDR3 contains 16 residues. Germline-derived CDR1 and CDR2 are KGHDR and SFDVKD. The CDR3, as DNA: TGTGCCACCAGTGATTTTTCCGGAGCCGCCCAAGATGAGCAGTTCTTC. Translation: CATSDFSGAAQDEQFF.

This clone showed up just a few times. The CDR3 reads CASSLDLAGGPNTGELFF. Here the CDR3 DNA reads TGTGCCAGCAGCTTAGATCTGGCAGGGGGCCCAAACACCGGGGAGCTGTTTTTT. The J gene is TRBJ2-2, the V gene TRBV11-3; 8 nucleotides line up with TRBD1. V trimming: 0 bases; J trimming: 2 bases; junction bases outside the gene matches: 8. The CDR3 has 18 amino acids. The V gene's germline CDR1 is SGHNT and CDR2 YENEEA. Based on the CDR3 plus reference TRBV11-3 and TRBJ2-2, the full variable domain is EAGVVQSPRYKIIEKKQPVAFWCNPISGHNTLYWYLQNLGQGPELLIRYENEEAVDDSQLPKDRFSAERLKGVDSTLKIQPAELGDSAVYLCASSLDLAGGPNTGELFFGEGSRLTVL.

Here the CDR3 DNA reads TGTGCCAGCAGCTCCAAAGCGGGAGATAGGAATGAGCAGTTCTTC. This gives the protein CASSSKAGDRNEQFF. The J gene is TRBJ2-1, the V gene TRBV7-3; 8 nucleotides agree with TRBD2. This CDR3 has 15 residues. CDR1 SGHTA and CDR2 FQGTGA come from the germline V gene. V lost 4 bases and J lost 7; bases outside the gene matches: 9.

This clone was counted a few times. The chain uses TRBV28 and TRBJ2-5; TRBD1 aligns across 7 bases. The junction had 10 bases not matched to a gene; V was cut back by 7 bases and J by 2 bases. CDR3 size: 15 residues. Germline assignment: CDR1 MDHEN and CDR2 SYDVKM. The CDR3 loop reads CASTIGTDHQETQYF. The CDR3 DNA is TGTGCCAGCACCATCGGGACAGATCATCAAGAGACCCAGTACTTC.

This clone occurred many times. J is TRBJ2-2 and V is TRBV5-1, with D possibly being TRBD2 (6 bases). CDR1 is SGHRS, CDR2 YFSETQ, per germline. The CDR3 has 14 residues. V was trimmed by 4 bases and J by 7 bases, leaving 14 bases between them. The CDR3 here is CASSIQAGNGELFF. In DNA form, the CDR3 reads TGCGCCAGCAGCATCCAGGCGGGGAACGGGGAGCTGTTTTTT. Using reference TRBV5-1 and TRBJ2-2 for the parts outside the CDR3, the full variable domain is KAGVTQTPRYLIKTRGQQVTLSCSPISGHRSVSWYQQTPGQGLQFLFEYFSETQRNKGNFPGRFSGRQFSNSRSEMNVSTLELGDSALYLCASSIQAGNGELFFGEGSRLTVL.

This rearrangement joins TRBV11-3 to TRBJ2-1; D uncertain. The CDR3 has 14 amino acids. V was pared by 2 bases and J by 1 base, with 6 bases between. CDR1 SGHNT and CDR2 YENEEA come from the germline V gene. CDR3 bases: TGTGCCAGCAGCTTAATTCAGTCCTACAATGAGCAGTTCTTC. This encodes CASSLIQSYNEQFF.

This rearrangement joins TRBV19 to TRBJ2-1; the match to TRBD1 covers 12 bases. CDR1 is LNHDA, CDR2 SQIVND, per germline (reference sequence). V was clipped by 5 bases and J by 10 bases; unmatched bases: 9. The length of the CDR3 is 15 residues. The CDR3 sequence: CASSPRDRGLGEQFF. The CDR3 region has the DNA TGTGCCAGTAGTCCCCGGGACAGGGGGCTCGGCGAGCAGTTCTTC.

The sample holds one count of this clone. The V call is TRBV7-9, the J call TRBJ1-5; unclear D gene. Trimming removed 2 bases at V and 11 bases at J, with 10 bases between. The length of the CDR3 is 12 residues. The germline CDR1 and CDR2 sequences are SEHNR and FQNEAQ (reference sequence). CDR3 DNA sequence: TGTGCCAGCAGCTTATACCCTCGAGCCCAGCATTTT. It translates to CASSLYPRAQHF.

This clone has only one observation. J is TRBJ1-4 and V is TRBV6-5; 10 bases agree with TRBD1. Per the germline V gene, CDR1 is MNHEY and CDR2 is SVGAGI. There are 15 residues in the CDR3. Germline trimming cut 5 bases from V and 8 bases from J; bases unmatched to any gene: 8. The chain's CDR3 is CASSRDRGGREKLFF. The CDR3 nucleotides are TGTGCCAGCAGTCGGGACAGGGGAGGGAGAGAAAAACTGTTTTTT.